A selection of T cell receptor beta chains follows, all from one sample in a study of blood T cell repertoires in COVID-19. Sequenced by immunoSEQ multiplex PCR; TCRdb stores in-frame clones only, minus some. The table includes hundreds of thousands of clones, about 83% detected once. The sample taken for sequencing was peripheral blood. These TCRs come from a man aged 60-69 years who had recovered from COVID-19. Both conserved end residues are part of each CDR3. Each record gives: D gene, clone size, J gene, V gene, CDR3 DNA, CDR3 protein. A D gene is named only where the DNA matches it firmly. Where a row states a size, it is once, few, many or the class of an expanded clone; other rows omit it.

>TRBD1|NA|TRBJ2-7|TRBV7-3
TGTGCCAGCAGCTTCGGACAGGGTTCCTACGAGCAGTACTTC
CASSFGQGSYEQYF
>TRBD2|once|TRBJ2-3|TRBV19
TGTGCCAGCCTCCCGGGCGGGGGTCCCACAGATACGCAGTATTTT
CASLPGGGPTDTQYF
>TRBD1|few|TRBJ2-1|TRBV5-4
TGTGCCAGCAGCCCGGACAGGCCTTCCTACAATGAGCAGTTCTTC
CASSPDRPSYNEQFF
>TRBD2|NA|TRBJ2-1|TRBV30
TGTGCCTGTCCTACTAGCGGGGGGAAGAATGAGCAGTTCTTC
CACPTSGGKNEQFF
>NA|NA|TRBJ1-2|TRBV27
TGTGCCAGCAGCCAACGGGGCAGGGGAAGGTCGGGTGGCTACACCTTC
CASSQRGRGRSGGYTF
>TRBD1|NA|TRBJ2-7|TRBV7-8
TGTGCCAGCAGGCGGGGACAGGGCTACGAGCAGTACTTC
CASRRGQGYEQYF
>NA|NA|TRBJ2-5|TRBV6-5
TGTGCCAGCAGTCCACAGGGAAACCAAGAGACCCAGTACTTC
CASSPQGNQETQYF
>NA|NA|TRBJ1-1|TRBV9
TGTGCCAGCAGCCCTCCCGAGGTCGTCTTGAACACTGAAGCTTTCTTT
CASSPPEVVLNTEAFF
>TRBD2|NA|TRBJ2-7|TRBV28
TGTGCCAGCAGTTTCTCACTAGCGGAGTCCCTCTACGAGCAGTACTTC
CASSFSLAESLYEQYF
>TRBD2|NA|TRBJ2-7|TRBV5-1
TGCGCCAGCAGCTTGGACACTAGCGGGAGTAAGGACGAGCAGTACTTC
CASSLDTSGSKDEQYF
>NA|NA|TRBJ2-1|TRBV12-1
TGTGCCAGCAGCTTTGAGGTTAGCGGCCAATACAATGAGCAGTTCTTC
CASSFEVSGQYNEQFF
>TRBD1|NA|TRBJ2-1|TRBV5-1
TGCGCCAGCAGCCTCCAGGACAGGACTTACAATGAGCAGTTCTTC
CASSLQDRTYNEQFF
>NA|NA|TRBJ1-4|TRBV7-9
TGTGCCAGCAGCCCGCGGTTAGGTGAAAAACTGTTTTTT
CASSPRLGEKLFF
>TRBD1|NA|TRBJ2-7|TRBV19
TGTGCCAGTAGTAATCAGGGGGACGAGCAGTACTTC
CASSNQGDEQYF
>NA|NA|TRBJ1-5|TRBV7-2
TGTGCCAGCAGCGTCCACAGGGTGGCTCAGCCCCAGCATTTT
CASSVHRVAQPQHF
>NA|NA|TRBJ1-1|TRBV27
TGTGCCAGCAGTTTACGGTCAGGGGTCGGGACTGAAGCTTTCTTT
CASSLRSGVGTEAFF
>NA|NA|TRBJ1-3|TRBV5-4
TGTGCCAGCAGCTTAACGGAGACTGGAAACACCATATATTTT
CASSLTETGNTIYF
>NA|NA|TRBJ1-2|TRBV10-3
TGTGCCATCTCAGATTCAGGGGCTAACTATGGCTACACCTTC
CAISDSGANYGYTF
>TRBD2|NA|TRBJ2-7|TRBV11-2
TGTGCCAGCAGCTTAGTCACTAGCGGGTACGAGCAGTACTTC
CASSLVTSGYEQYF
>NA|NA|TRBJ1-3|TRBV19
TGTGCCAGTAGCAACCAAGGGACAAAACAGGGAATAGCTGGAAACACCATATATTTT
CASSNQGTKQGIAGNTIYF
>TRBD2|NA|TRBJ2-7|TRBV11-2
TGTGCCAGCAGCTTAGCCCCAACTAGCGGGATGGGGTACGAGCAGTACTTC
CASSLAPTSGMGYEQYF
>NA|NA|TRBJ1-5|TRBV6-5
TGTGCCAGCAGTTACGGGCGTTATCAGCCCCAGCATTTT
CASSYGRYQPQHF
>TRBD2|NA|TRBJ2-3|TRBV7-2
TGTGCCAGCAGCTTAGCGCGGGGGGCAGATACGCAGTATTTT
CASSLARGADTQYF
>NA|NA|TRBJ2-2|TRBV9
TGTGCCAGCAGCGCCCCCGGGGGGCCGACCGGGGAGCTGTTTTTT
CASSAPGGPTGELFF
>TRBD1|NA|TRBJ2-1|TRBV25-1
TGTGCCAGCAGTCCAGGGGGATTTGAGAACAATGAGCAGTTCTTC
CASSPGGFENNEQFF
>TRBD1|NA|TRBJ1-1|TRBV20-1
TGCAGTGCTAGTCGGCCAGGGGGAGCTTTCTTT
CSASRPGGAFF
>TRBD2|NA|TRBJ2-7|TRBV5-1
TGCGCCAGCAGCTTGGCCTCGACTAGCGGGAGCTACGAGCAGTACTTC
CASSLASTSGSYEQYF
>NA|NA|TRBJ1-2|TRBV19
TGTGCCAGTAGCGACTTTGAAACAGGGTCTGTGTTAGGAATACGTGGCTACACCTTC
CASSDFETGSVLGIRGYTF
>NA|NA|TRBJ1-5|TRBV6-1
TGTGCCAGCAGTGACGGGTTGGGAGCGCCCCAGCATTTT
CASSDGLGAPQHF
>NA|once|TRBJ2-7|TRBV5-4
TGTGCCACCCTTAGCCGGAACTCCTACGAGCAGTACTTC
CATLSRNSYEQYF
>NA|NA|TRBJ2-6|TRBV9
TGTGCCAGCAGCGTAGAGGGGTCTGGGGCCAACGTCCTGACTTTC
CASSVEGSGANVLTF
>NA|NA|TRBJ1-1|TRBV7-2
TGTGCCAGCTACCCAACGGGTTTGAACACTGAAGCTTTCTTT
CASYPTGLNTEAFF
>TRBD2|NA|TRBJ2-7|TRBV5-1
TGCGCCAGCAGCCCCGGGGGGAGGGTCTACGAGCAGTACTTC
CASSPGGRVYEQYF
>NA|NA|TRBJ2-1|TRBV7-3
TGTGCCAGCAGCTTAAATCCGGTTAGATCCTACAATGAGCAGTTCTTC
CASSLNPVRSYNEQFF
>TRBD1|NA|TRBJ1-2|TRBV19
TGTGCCAGTAGTATAGATGTCGGGAGAAAGCCGGGACAGGGGGACTATGGCTACACCTTC
CASSIDVGRKPGQGDYGYTF
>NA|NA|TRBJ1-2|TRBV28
TGTGCCAGCACCCTCTGGTCCGCGAACTATGGCTACACCTTC
CASTLWSANYGYTF
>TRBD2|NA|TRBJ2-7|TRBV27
TGTGCCAGCAGTTTATCCCTCCTAGCGGGGGTCGACTACGAGCAGTACTTC
CASSLSLLAGVDYEQYF
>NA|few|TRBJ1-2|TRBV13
TGTGCCAGCAACTTCAGACGACTCAACTATGGCTACACCTTC
CASNFRRLNYGYTF
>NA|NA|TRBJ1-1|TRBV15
TGTGCCACCAGCAGAGATATCAGGGTTGAAGCTTTCTTT
CATSRDIRVEAFF
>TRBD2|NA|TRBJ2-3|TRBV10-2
TGCGCCAGCAGCTTTTCCCTACTAGCGGGAGGGCCAGATACGCAGTATTTT
CASSFSLLAGGPDTQYF
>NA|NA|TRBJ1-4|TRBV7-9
TGTGCCAGCAGCTTAGGAGGGTCTAATGAAAAACTGTTTTTT
CASSLGGSNEKLFF
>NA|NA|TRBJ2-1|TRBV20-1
TGCAGTGCTAGTCGGCTCAGGGGGGCTGAGCAGTTCTTC
CSASRLRGAEQFF
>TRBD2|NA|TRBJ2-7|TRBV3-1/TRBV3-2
TGTGCCAGCAGCAATGGACTAGCGGGAGTTGGGGAGCAGTACTTC
CASSNGLAGVGEQYF